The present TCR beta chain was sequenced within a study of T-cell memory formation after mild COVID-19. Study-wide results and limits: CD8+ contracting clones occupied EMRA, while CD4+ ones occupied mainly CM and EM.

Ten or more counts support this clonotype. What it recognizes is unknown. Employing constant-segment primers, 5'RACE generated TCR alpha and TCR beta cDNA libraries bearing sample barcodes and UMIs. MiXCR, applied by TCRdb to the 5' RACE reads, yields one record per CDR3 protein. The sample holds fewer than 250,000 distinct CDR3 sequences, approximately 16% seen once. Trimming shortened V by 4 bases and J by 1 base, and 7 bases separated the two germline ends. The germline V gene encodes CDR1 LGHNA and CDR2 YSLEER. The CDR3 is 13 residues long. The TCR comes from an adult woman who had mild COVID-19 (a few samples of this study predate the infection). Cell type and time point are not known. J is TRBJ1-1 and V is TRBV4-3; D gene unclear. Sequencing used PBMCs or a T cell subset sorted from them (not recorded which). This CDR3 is CASSRIENTEAFF. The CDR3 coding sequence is TGCGCCAGCAGCCGAATAGAGAACACTGAAGCTTTCTTT.